This section outlines one TCR beta chain sequence together with its context. Germline values: CDR1 SGHNT, CDR2 YYREEE (reference sequence). The CDR3 spans 16 residues. Trimming pared 4 bases from V and 0 bases from J, leaving 15 bases between. The record originates from a study of blood T cell repertoires in COVID-19. At the level of the study: Specimens from acute and convalescent COVID-19 originated in the United States, Italy and Spain.

As processed by the authors: Nucleated cell number was recorded as an estimate derived from reference gene primer amplification. Measured with immunoSEQ multiplex PCR; TCRdb has only the in-frame clones, and not every one. The DNA was the basis for D and trimming; V, J and clone size are from that table. Among about 140,000 clones, roughly 80% were seen once, and the ten largest hold 6.2%. Participants spanned ages about 18 to 100 years and resided in 20 to 30 US areas. Recovered status applied to Cohort 3 donors who had two consecutive negative PCRs. It also applied to those with clearance or with symptom resolution.

The specimen sequenced was PBMCs or T cells enriched from blood (not recorded which). The receptor was isolated from a woman in her thirties or forties who had recovered from COVID-19. The rearrangement joins TRBV5-4 to TRBJ2-3, with a possible D match to TRBD2 (5 bases). The DNA for the CDR3 is TGTGCCAGCAGCCCAGACCCGGGAATTAGCACAGATACGCAGTATTTT. Amino acids: CASSPDPGISTDTQYF.